This T cell receptor (beta chain) appears in the sequencing data of a study of STAT5B mutations in CD4+ large granular lymphocyte leukemia. On the study more broadly: Among healthy controls, a particular HLA allele went with more CDR3 'QG' motifs. Points from the study as a whole: Data were not HLA-matched across samples.

Libraries were prepared by immunoSEQ multiplex PCR; TCRdb keeps only in-frame clonotypes and omits some of them. This sample has around 32,000 clones, with about 78% found just once. In its sample, this clone was seen once. Its target is not known. The CDR3 loop spans 19 amino acids. Trimming left V 0 bases short and J 4 bases short, with 22 bases between. The sequencing input was CD4+ T cells from blood buffy coats. The genes are TRBV23-1 and TRBJ1-3; perhaps TRBD1 as D (6 bases). TRBV23-1 is an open reading frame, and its role is uncertain. This receptor was identified in a human donor in good health. The CDR3 region is CASSQSFSQVRGSGNTIYF. The CDR3 bases are TGCGCCAGCAGTCAATCGTTTTCTCAAGTAAGGGGGTCCGGAAACACCATATATTTT.